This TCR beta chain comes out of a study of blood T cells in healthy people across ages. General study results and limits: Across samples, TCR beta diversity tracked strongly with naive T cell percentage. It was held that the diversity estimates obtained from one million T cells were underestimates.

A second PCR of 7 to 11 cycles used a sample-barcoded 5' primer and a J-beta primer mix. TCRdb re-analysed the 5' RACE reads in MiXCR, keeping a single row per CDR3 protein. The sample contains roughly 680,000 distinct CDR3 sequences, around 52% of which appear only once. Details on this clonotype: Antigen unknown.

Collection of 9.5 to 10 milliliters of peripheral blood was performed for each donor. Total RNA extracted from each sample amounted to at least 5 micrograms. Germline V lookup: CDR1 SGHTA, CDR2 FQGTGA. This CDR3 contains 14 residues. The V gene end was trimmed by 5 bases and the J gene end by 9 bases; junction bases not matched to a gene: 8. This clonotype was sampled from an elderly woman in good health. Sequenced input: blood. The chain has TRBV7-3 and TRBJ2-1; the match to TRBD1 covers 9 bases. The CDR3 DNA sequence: TGTGCCAGCAGCCTACCGGGACAGGGATCTGAGCAGTTCTTC. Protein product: CASSLPGQGSEQFF.